The 23 T cell receptor beta chains below were found in one sample sequenced in a study of OX40 agonist ivuxolimab in advanced cancers. Data came from immunoSEQ multiplex PCR; TCRdb stores just in-frame clones and leaves some out. This sample has roughly 80,000 clones, with approximately 80% found just once. The material sequenced was CD4+ or CD8+ T cells sorted from blood, taken in a trial of the OX40 agonist ivuxolimab. Source of these receptors: an adult with an advanced solid tumor such as melanoma, head and neck, liver or kidney cancer.

This clone was observed a few times. The chain links TRBV7-2 to TRBJ1-3; D gene uncertain. Per the germline V gene, CDR1 is SGHTA and CDR2 is FQGNSA. The CDR3 consists of 13 residues. Trimming left V 5 bases short and J 0 bases short, with 5 bases between. CDR3 coding DNA: TGTGCCAGCAGCCCGAACTCTGGAAACACCATATATTTT. It encodes CASSPNSGNTIYF.

This chain links TRBV28 with TRBJ2-5; a weak D match, TRBD2 (5 bases). Germline-derived CDR1 and CDR2 are MDHEN and SYDVKM. This CDR3 is 17 amino acids long. V was pared by 5 bases and J by 5 bases, with 24 bases between. The CDR3 DNA sequence: TGTGCCAGCAGTGTTCCATTCGGAGGCGGACGGCGGGAGACCCAGTACTTC. Encoded protein: CASSVPFGGGRRETQYF.

V is TRBV4-3 and J is TRBJ2-3; 14 positions agree with TRBD2. The CDR3 spans 16 residues. CDR1 is LGHNA and CDR2 is YSLEER in the germline V gene. With 3 bases clipped from V and 4 bases from J, the junction kept 3 bases outside the gene matches. In nucleotides, the CDR3 is TGCGCCAGCAGCCAGAAGACTAGCGGGAGGGCAGATACGCAGTATTTT. Protein product: CASSQKTSGRADTQYF.

The chain carries TRBV6-6 and TRBJ1-1; possible D gene TRBD1, 6 bases. The length of the CDR3 is 13 residues. Germline V lookup: CDR1 MNHNY, CDR2 SVGAGI (reference sequence). Deletions cut 4 bases from V and 1 base from J, with 7 bases between. The CDR3 is CASSSQGNTEAFF. The CDR3 nucleotides are TGTGCCAGCAGTTCACAGGGGAACACTGAAGCTTTCTTT.

This clone occurred a few times. The rearrangement links TRBV7-2 to TRBJ2-2; 10 nucleotides align to TRBD2. With V trimmed by 5 bases and J by 4 bases, 7 bases remained unmatched. CDR3 length: 16 residues. From germline, CDR1 is SGHTA and CDR2 FQGNSA. The chain's CDR3 is CASSPERGGFTGELFF. DNA for the CDR3: TGTGCCAGCAGCCCCGAGCGGGGGGGTTTCACCGGGGAGCTGTTTTTT.

The chain recombines TRBV7-6 with TRBJ2-2; 8 bases are a match to TRBD2. This CDR3 region has 16 residues. The V and J ends lost 3 bases and 6 bases, in that order; junction bases with no gene match: 9. Germline V gene data show CDR1 as SGHVS and CDR2 as FNYEAQ. CDR3 sequence (DNA): TGTGCCAGCAGCTTGGAGCTCGGGACTAGATCCGGGGAGCTGTTTTTT. Residues: CASSLELGTRSGELFF.

The chain carries TRBV12-5 and TRBJ2-5, with a tentative D call TRBD1 (6 bases). Gene TRBJ2-7 matches the end of the DNA better, so the J call may be wrong. In germline, CDR1 is LGHNT, CDR2 FRNRAP. The CDR3 is made up of 12 amino acids. As DNA, the CDR3 is TGTGCTAGTGGCCCAGGGGTCTACGAGCAGTACTTC. Translation gives CASGPGVYEQYF.

V gene TRBV7-8 combines with J gene TRBJ1-1, with D possibly matching TRBD1 (6 bases). V lost 5 bases and J 0 bases, leaving 13 bases between the germline ends. Per germline, CDR1 SGHVS and CDR2 FQNEAQ. The CDR3 is 15 amino acids. The CDR3, as DNA: TGTGCCAGCAGCCTAACGGACAGCATGAACACTGAAGCTTTCTTT. It yields the protein CASSLTDSMNTEAFF.

V gene TRBV30 combines with J gene TRBJ1-1; perhaps TRBD1 as D (5 bases). The V gene lost 4 bases and the J gene lost 12 bases, with 15 bases spanning the gap. The CDR3 loop spans 11 amino acids. Germline V gives CDR1 GTSNPN, CDR2 SVGIG (reference sequence). The CDR3 spells CAWTWGEKSFF. CDR3 sequence (DNA): TGTGCCTGGACTTGGGGGGAGAAGTCTTTCTTT. The entire variable domain, with the rest obtained from reference TRBV30 and TRBJ1-1, is as follows: SQTIHQWPATLVQPVGSPLSLECTVEGTSNPNLYWYRQAAGRGLQLLFYSVGIGQISSEVPQNLSASRPQDRQFILSSKKLLLSDSGFYLCAWTWGEKSFFGQGTRLTVV.

J is TRBJ1-4 and V is TRBV7-2; D ambiguous. Germline CDR1 reads SGHTA; CDR2 reads FQGNSA. This CDR3 contains 14 residues. V dropped 4 bases and J dropped 3 bases, with 9 bases sitting between them. CDR3 nucleotides: TGTGCCAGCAGCTCCGCGGGCTCTAATGAAAAACTGTTTTTT. This encodes CASSSAGSNEKLFF.

J is TRBJ2-1 and V is TRBV28; D gene ambiguous. Trimming removed 4 bases at V and 5 bases at J, with 0 bases between. In germline, CDR1 is MDHEN, CDR2 SYDVKM. The CDR3 extends over 10 amino acids. The CDR3: CASSYNEQFF. In DNA, the CDR3 is TGTGCCAGCAGTTACAATGAGCAGTTCTTC.

The V gene is TRBV30, the J gene TRBJ2-3; D tentatively fits TRBD1 or TRBD2 (5 bases each). This CDR3 contains 16 residues. Germline CDR1 is GTSNPN and CDR2 is SVGIG (reference sequence). V was trimmed by 4 bases and J by 2 bases, leaving 19 bases between them. The CDR3 nucleotides are TGTGCCTGGAACCGTCGAGGGGCCTCAGCCACAGATACGCAGTATTTT. This translates into CAWNRRGASATDTQYF.

The V call is TRBV14, the J call TRBJ2-3; 14 bases match TRBD2. V lost 2 bases to trimming and J lost 9 bases; unmatched junction nucleotides: 19. CDR1 and CDR2 (germline): SGHDN, FVKESK. This CDR3 has 20 amino acids. The CDR3 DNA sequence: TGTGCCAGCAGCCAATCTCAAGGGTTCCTGGGACTAGCGGGAGACCGAACGCAGTATTTT. It encodes CASSQSQGFLGLAGDRTQYF.

This rearrangement joins TRBV7-9 to TRBJ1-1, with 7 bases lining up with TRBD1. V lost 4 bases to trimming and J lost 0 bases; unmatched junction nucleotides: 11. Looked up from germline, CDR1 is SEHNR and CDR2 is FQNEAQ (reference sequence). CDR3 length: 17 residues. CDR3 sequence reads: CASSSSPGTVLNTEAFF. As DNA, the CDR3 is TGTGCCAGCAGCTCCAGTCCCGGGACAGTTTTGAACACTGAAGCTTTCTTT. Full variable domain (remainder filled in from reference TRBV7-9 and TRBJ1-1): DTGVSQNPRHKITKRGQNVTFRCDPISEHNRLYWYRQTLGQGPEFLTYFQNEAQLEKSRLLSDRFSAERPKGSFSTLEIQRTEQGDSAMYLCASSSSPGTVLNTEAFFGQGTRLTVV.

J is TRBJ2-7 and V is TRBV5-1; TRBD2 aligns across 7 bases. J gave up 5 bases and V 2 bases, and 7 bases lay outside the gene matches. The CDR3 has 14 amino acids. CDR1 and CDR2 (germline): SGHRS, YFSETQ. CDR3 sequence reads: CASSFSSGVNEQYF. Written as DNA, the CDR3 is TGCGCCAGCAGCTTTTCTAGCGGAGTTAACGAGCAGTACTTC.

The chain combines TRBV2 with TRBJ1-2; 8 bases line up with TRBD1. The junction had 8 bases not matched to a gene; V was cut back by 5 bases and J by 0 bases. CDR3 length: 16 residues. The germline V gene has CDR1 SNHLY and CDR2 FYNNEI. The CDR3 sequence is CASSLLGQGPNYGYTF. Written as DNA, the CDR3 is TGTGCCAGCAGTCTCCTCGGACAGGGTCCTAACTATGGCTACACCTTC.

The rearrangement links TRBV7-9 to TRBJ2-5; 9 bases fit TRBD1. The CDR3 loop spans 14 amino acids. Looked up from germline, CDR1 is SEHNR and CDR2 is FQNEAQ (reference sequence). The J segment lost 5 bases and the V segment lost 6 bases, leaving 7 bases of the junction unmatched. The CDR3 DNA sequence: TGTGCCAGCAGATATGGGACAGGGAAGGAGACCCAGTACTTC. As protein: CASRYGTGKETQYF.

The rearrangement uses TRBV7-3 and TRBJ2-1; D gene unclear. The V gene lost 5 bases and the J gene lost 8 bases, with 19 bases spanning the gap. The CDR3 totals 15 residues. Germline lookup yields CDR1 SGHTA and CDR2 FQGTGA. The CDR3 region is CASSVPGRRNDEQFF. CDR3 DNA sequence: TGTGCCAGCAGCGTACCGGGCCGACGCAACGATGAGCAGTTCTTC.

The CDR3 coding sequence is TGTGCCAGCGGGGACAGGGAGGACGATCAGCCCCAGCATTTT. This codes for CASGDREDDQPQHF. The V gene is TRBV6-6, the J gene TRBJ1-5; 9 bases agree with TRBD1. The CDR3 length is 14 residues. CDR1 MNHNY and CDR2 SVGAGI come from the germline V gene (reference sequence). After removal of 8 bases from V and 5 bases from J, the junction contained 7 bases not matched to a gene.

As for this clone: This sample includes further DNA sequences coding for the same CDR3. V usage is TRBV18 and J usage is TRBJ1-5, with TRBD1 identical over 8 bases. CDR3 length equals 15 residues. Unmatched junction bases numbered 3, after V lost 3 bases and J lost 2 bases. In germline, CDR1 is KGHSH, CDR2 LQKENI. DNA for the CDR3: TGTGCCAGCTCACCTGACAGGGGTGGCAATCAGCCCCAGCATTTT. Amino acid sequence: CASSPDRGGNQPQHF.

This chain's CDR3 is CASSLVGAGGPGNEQFF. The CDR3 DNA sequence: TGTGCCAGCAGCTTAGTCGGCGCGGGGGGGCCGGGCAATGAGCAGTTCTTC. The chain couples TRBV11-2 to TRBJ2-1; TRBD2 agrees at 9 bases. CDR1 and CDR2 (germline): SGHAT, FQNNGV. V was pared by 1 base and J by 6 bases, with 10 bases of the junction left unmatched. This CDR3 has 17 residues.

The chain joins TRBV7-2 to TRBJ2-5; D gene uncertain. V gave up 1 base and J gave up 1 base, with 7 bases separating them. Germline V lookup: CDR1 SGHTA, CDR2 FQGNSA. The CDR3 has 14 amino acids. CDR3 residues: CASSLVATQETQYF. For the CDR3, the DNA is TGTGCCAGCAGCTTAGTGGCAACCCAAGAGACCCAGTACTTC.

The V and J genes are TRBV29-1 and TRBJ1-5; 8 bases match TRBD1. V gave up 6 bases and J gave up 3 bases; unmatched junction bases: 4. The CDR3 totals 13 residues. Germline lookup yields CDR1 SQVTM and CDR2 ANQGSEA. For the CDR3, the DNA is TGCAGCGTAACAGGGGGTTTCAATCAGCCCCAGCATTTT. The encoded protein is CSVTGGFNQPQHF.